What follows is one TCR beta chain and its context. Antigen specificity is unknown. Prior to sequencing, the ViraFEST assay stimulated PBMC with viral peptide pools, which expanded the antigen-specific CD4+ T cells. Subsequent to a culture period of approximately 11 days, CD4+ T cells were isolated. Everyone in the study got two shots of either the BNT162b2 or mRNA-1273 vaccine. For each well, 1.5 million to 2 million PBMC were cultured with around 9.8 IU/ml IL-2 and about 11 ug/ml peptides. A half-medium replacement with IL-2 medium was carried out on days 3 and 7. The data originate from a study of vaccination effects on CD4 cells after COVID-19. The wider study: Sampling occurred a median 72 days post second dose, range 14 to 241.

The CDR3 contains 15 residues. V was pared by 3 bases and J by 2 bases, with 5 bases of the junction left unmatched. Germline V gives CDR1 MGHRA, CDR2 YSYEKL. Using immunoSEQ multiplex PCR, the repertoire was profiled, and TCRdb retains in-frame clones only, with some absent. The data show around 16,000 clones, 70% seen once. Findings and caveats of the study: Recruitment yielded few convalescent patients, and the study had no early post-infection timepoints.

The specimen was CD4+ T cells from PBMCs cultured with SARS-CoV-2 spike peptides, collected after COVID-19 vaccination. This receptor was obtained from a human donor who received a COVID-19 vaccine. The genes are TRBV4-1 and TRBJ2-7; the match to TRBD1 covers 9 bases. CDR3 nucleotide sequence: TGCGCCAGCAGCCAGTACGGGACAGGGACCTACGAGCAGTACTTC. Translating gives CASSQYGTGTYEQYF.